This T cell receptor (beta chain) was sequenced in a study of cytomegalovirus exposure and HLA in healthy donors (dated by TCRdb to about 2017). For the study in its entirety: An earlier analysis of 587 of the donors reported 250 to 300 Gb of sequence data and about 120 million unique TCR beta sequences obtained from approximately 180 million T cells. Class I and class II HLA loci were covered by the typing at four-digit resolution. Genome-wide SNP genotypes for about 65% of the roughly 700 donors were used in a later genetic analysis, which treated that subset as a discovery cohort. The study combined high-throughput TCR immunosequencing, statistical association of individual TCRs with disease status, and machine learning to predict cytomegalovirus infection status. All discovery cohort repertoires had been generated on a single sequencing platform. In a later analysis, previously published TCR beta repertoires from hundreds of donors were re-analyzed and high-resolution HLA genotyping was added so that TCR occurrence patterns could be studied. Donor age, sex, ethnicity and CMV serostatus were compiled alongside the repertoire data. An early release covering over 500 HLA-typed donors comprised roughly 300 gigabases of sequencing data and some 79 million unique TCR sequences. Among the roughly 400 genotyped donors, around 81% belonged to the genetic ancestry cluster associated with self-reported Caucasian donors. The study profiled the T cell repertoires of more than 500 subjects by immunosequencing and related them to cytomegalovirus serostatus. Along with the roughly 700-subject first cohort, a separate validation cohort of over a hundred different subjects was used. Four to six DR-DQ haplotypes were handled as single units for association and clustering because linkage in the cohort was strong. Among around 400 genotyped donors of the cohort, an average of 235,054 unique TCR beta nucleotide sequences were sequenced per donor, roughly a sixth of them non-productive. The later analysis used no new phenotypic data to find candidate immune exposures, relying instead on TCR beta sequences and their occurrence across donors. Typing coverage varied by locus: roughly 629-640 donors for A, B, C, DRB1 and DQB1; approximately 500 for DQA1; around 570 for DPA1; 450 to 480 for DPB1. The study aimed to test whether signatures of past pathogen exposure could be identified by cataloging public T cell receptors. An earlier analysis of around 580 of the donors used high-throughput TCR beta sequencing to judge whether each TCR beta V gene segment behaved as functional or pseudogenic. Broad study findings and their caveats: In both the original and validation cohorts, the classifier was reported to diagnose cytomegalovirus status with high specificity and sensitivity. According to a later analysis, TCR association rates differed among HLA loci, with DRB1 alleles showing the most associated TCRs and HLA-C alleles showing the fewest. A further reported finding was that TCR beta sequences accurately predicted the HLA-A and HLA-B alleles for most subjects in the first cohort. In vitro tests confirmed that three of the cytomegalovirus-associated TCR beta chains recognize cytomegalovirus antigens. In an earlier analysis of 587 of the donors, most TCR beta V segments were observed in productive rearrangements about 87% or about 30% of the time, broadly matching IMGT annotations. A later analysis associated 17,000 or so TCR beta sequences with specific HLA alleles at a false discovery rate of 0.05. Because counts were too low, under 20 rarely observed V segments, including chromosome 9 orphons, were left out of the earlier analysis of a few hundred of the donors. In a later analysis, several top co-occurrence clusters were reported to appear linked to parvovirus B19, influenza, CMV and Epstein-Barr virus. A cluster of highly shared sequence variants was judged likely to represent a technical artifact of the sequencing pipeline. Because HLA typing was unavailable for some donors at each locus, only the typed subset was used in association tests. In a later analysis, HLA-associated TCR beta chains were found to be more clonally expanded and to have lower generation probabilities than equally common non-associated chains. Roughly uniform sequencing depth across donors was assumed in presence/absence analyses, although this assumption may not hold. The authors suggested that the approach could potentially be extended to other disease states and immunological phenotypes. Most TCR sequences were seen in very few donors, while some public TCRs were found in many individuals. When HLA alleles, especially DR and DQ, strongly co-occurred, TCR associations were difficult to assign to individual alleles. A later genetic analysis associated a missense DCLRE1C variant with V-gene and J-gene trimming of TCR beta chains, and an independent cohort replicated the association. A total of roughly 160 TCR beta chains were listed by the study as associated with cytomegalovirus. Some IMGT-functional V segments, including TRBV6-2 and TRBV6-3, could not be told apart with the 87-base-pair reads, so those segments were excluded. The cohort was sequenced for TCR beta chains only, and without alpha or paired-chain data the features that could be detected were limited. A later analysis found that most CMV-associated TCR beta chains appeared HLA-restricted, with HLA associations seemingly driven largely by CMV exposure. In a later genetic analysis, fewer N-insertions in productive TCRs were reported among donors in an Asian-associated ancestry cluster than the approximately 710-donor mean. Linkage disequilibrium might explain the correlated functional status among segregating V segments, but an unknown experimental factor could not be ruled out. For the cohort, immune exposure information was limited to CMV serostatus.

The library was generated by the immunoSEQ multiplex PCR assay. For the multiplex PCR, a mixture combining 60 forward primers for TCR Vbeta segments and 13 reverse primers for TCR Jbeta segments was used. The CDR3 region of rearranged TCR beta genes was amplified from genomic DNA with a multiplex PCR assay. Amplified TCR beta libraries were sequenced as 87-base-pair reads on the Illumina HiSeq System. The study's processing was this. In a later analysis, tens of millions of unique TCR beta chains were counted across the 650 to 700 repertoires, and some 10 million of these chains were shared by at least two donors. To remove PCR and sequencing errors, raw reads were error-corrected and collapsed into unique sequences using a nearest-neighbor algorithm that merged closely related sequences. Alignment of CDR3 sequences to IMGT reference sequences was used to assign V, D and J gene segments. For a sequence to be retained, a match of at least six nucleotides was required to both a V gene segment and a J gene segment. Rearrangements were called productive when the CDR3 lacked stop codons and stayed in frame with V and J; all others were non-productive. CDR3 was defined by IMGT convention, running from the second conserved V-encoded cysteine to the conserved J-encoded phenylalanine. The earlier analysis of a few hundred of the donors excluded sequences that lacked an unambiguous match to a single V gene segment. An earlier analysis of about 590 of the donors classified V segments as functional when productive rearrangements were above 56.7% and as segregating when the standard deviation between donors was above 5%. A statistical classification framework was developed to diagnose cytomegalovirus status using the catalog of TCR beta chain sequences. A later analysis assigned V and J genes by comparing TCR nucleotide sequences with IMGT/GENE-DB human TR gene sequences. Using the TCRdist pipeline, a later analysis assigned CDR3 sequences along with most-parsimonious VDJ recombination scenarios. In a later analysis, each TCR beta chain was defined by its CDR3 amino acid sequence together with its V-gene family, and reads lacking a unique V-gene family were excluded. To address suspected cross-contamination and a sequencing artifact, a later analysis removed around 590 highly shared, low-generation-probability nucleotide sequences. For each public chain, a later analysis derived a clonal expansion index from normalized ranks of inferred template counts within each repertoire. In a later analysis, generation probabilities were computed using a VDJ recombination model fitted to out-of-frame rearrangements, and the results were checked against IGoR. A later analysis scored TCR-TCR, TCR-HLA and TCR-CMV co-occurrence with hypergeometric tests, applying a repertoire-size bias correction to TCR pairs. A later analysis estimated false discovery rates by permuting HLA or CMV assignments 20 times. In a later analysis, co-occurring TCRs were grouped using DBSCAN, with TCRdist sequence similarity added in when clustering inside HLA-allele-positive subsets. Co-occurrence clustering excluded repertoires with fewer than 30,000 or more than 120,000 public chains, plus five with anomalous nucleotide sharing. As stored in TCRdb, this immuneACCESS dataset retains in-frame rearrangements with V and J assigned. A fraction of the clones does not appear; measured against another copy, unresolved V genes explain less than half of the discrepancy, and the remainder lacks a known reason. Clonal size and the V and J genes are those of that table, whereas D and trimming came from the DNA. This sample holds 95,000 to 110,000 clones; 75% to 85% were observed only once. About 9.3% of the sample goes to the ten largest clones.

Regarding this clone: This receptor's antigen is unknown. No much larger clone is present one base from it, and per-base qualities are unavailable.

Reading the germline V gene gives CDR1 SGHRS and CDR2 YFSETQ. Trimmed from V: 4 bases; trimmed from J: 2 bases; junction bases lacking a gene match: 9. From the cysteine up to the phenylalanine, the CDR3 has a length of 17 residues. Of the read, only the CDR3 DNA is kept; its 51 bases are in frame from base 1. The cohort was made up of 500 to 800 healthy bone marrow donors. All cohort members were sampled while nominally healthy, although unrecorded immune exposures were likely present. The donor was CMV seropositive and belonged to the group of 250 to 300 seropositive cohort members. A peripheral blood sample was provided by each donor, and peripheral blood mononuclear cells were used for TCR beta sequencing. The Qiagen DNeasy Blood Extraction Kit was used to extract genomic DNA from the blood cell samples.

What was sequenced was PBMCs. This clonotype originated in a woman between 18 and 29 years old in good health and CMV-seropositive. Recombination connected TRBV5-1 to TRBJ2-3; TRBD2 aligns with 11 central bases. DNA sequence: TGCGCCAGCAGCCCTGGGGCGACTAGCGGGGACACAGATACGCAGTATTTT. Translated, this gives CASSPGATSGDTDTQYF. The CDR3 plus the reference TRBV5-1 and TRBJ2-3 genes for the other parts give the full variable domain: KAGVTQTPRYLIKTRGQQVTLSCSPISGHRSVSWYQQTPGQGLQFLFEYFSETQRNKGNFPGRFSGRQFSNSRSEMNVSTLELGDSALYLCASSPGATSGDTDTQYFGPGTRLTVL.